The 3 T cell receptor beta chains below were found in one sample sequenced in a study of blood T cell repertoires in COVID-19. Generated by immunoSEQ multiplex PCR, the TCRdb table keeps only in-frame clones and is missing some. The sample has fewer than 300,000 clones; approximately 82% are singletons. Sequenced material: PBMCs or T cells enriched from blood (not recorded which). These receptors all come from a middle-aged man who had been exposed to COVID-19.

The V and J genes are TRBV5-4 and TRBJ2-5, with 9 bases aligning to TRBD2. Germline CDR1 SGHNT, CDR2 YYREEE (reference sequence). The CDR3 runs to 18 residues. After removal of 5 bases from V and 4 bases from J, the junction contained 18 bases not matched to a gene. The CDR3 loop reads CASSAGVGLAGYRETQYF. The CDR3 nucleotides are TGTGCCAGCAGTGCCGGGGTTGGGCTAGCGGGATATCGAGAGACCCAGTACTTC.

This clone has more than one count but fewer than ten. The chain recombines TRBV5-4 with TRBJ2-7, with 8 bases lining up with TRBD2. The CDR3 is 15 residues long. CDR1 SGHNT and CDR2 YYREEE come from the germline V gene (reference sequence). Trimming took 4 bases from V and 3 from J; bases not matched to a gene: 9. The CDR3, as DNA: TGTGCCAGCAGCCCCAGGGCGGGAGGACACTACGAGCAGTACTTC. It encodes CASSPRAGGHYEQYF.

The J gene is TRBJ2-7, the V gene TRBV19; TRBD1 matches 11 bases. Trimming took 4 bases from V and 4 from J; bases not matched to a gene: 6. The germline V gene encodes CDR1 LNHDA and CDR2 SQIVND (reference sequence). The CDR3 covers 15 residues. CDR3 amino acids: CASSRAGQGAYEQYF. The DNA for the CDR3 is TGTGCCAGTAGTAGAGCAGGACAGGGGGCGTACGAGCAGTACTTC. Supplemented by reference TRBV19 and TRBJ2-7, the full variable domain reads DGGITQSPKYLFRKEGQNVTLSCEQNLNHDAMYWYRQDPGQGLRLIYYSQIVNDFQKGDIAEGYSVSREKKESFPLTVTSAQKNPTAFYLCASSRAGQGAYEQYFGPGTRLTVT.